One and the same sample provided the 27 T cell receptor beta chains below, sequenced in a study of blood T cell repertoires in COVID-19. Repertoires were generated with immunoSEQ multiplex PCR, while TCRdb's copy carries only in-frame clones and drops some. The sample lists 200,000 to 250,000 clones, roughly 89% occurring once. The specimen sequenced was peripheral blood. The receptors here all came from a man between 60 and 70 years old who had recovered from COVID-19.

This sequence joins TRBV6-2 or TRBV6-3 and TRBJ1-2; 10 bases align to TRBD1. Germline trimming cut 2 bases from V and 4 bases from J; bases unmatched to any gene: 4. This CDR3 contains 15 residues. Germline CDR1 MNHEY, CDR2 SVGEGT. CDR3: CASSYRTGGAYGYTF. CDR3 bases: TGTGCCAGCAGTTACAGGACAGGGGGGGCCTATGGCTACACCTTC.

This chain links TRBV5-4 with TRBJ1-2; 7 nucleotides line up with TRBD1. From germline, CDR1 is SGHNT and CDR2 YYREEE (reference sequence). This CDR3 is built from 15 residues. Trimming cost V 6 bases and J 2 bases; bases outside gene matches: 10. CDR3 residues: CASTMDPTGNYGYTF. The CDR3 DNA sequence: TGTGCCAGCACCATGGATCCGACAGGGAACTATGGCTACACCTTC.

The gene calls are TRBV7-7 and TRBJ2-3; tentatively, D is TRBD2 (7 bases). Germline V gene lookup returns CDR1 SSHAT and CDR2 FNYEAQ (reference sequence). Trimming removed 5 bases from V and 5 bases from J, with 17 bases in between. The CDR3 runs 15 residues. In nucleotides, the CDR3 is TGTGCCAGCAGCAAGGGGGGCGGGGGAAAAGATACGCAGTATTTT. Translating it yields CASSKGGGGKDTQYF.

The sample holds a few counts of this clone. The chain couples TRBV7-2 to TRBJ1-1, with D uncertain. The CDR3 extends over 13 amino acids. Germline assignment: CDR1 SGHTA and CDR2 FQGNSA. The V and J ends lost 7 bases and 4 bases respectively, with 13 bases between them. The CDR3 loop reads CASNPAPSTEAFF. The CDR3 coding sequence is TGTGCCAGCAATCCCGCACCGAGCACTGAAGCTTTCTTT.

The chain carries TRBV29-1 and TRBJ1-2; 7 nucleotides match TRBD1. After removal of 4 bases from V and 2 bases from J, the junction contained 4 bases not matched to a gene. Looked up from germline, CDR1 is SQVTM and CDR2 is ANQGSEA. The CDR3 runs 13 residues. CDR3 coding DNA: TGCAGCGTTGGTAGGGACAGCAACTATGGCTACACCTTC. Amino acids: CSVGRDSNYGYTF.

This clone was detected only a few times. V usage is TRBV7-3 and J usage is TRBJ1-1; unclear D gene. V lost 5 bases to trimming and J lost 4 bases, with 14 bases between them. The CDR3 spans 14 residues. Looked up from germline, CDR1 is SGHTA and CDR2 is FQGTGA. CDR3 residues: CASSPRGGSTEAFF. CDR3 coding DNA: TGTGCCAGCAGCCCCCGGGGAGGGTCCACTGAAGCTTTCTTT.

The chain is built from TRBV6-5 and TRBJ2-7; 7 positions match TRBD2. This CDR3 is built from 11 residues. V shed 7 bases, J shed 6 bases, and the junction held 3 bases outside the gene matches. CDR1 is MNHEY, CDR2 SVGAGI, per germline. The CDR3 region has the DNA TGTGCCAGCACCTGGGAGGGCGAGCAGTACTTC. Its translation is CASTWEGEQYF.

The chain joins TRBV6-2 or TRBV6-3 to TRBJ2-2, with a possible D match to TRBD2 (6 bases). The CDR3 is 14 amino acids. CDR1 and CDR2 (germline): MNHEY, SVGEGT. V lost 5 bases and J lost 4, with 11 bases in between. The CDR3 nucleotides are TGTGCCAGCAGTAGCGGGCTCCTCACCGGGGAGCTGTTTTTT. This codes for CASSSGLLTGELFF.

The chain carries TRBV28 and TRBJ2-3; 7 bases are a match to TRBD2. J was trimmed by 3 bases and V by 1 base; bases with no gene match: 13. This CDR3 is built from 18 residues. Germline V gene sequence: CDR1 MDHEN, CDR2 SYDVKM. The CDR3 reads CASSLSQTGAGETDTQYF. The CDR3, as DNA: TGTGCCAGCAGTTTATCCCAGACCGGGGCGGGAGAGACAGATACGCAGTATTTT.

The chain has TRBV5-1 and TRBJ1-5, with D unresolved. Germline V lookup: CDR1 SGHRS, CDR2 YFSETQ. Trimming cost V 4 bases and J 0 bases, with 11 bases left between them. This CDR3 contains 15 residues. This chain's CDR3 is CASSPGDFSNQPQHF. The DNA of the CDR3 is TGCGCCAGCAGCCCGGGAGACTTTAGCAATCAGCCCCAGCATTTT. The variable domain in full, with the rest retrieved from reference TRBV5-1 and TRBJ1-5, is KAGVTQTPRYLIKTRGQQVTLSCSPISGHRSVSWYQQTPGQGLQFLFEYFSETQRNKGNFPGRFSGRQFSNSRSEMNVSTLELGDSALYLCASSPGDFSNQPQHFGDGTRLSIL.

The chain employs TRBV6-5 and TRBJ2-5, with D perhaps matching TRBD1 (7 bases). The CDR3 extends over 13 amino acids. Per germline, CDR1 MNHEY and CDR2 SVGAGI. V gave up 6 bases and J gave up 5 bases, with 13 bases separating them. Written as DNA, the CDR3 is TGTGCCAGCAGCAGGGGGGCGAGGGAGACCCAGTACTTC. It codes for CASSRGARETQYF.

This clone was found a few times. The chain is built from TRBV5-1 and TRBJ2-3; 9 nucleotides line up with TRBD1. Germline V gives CDR1 SGHRS, CDR2 YFSETQ. With V trimmed by 0 bases and J by 1 base, 3 bases remained unmatched. The CDR3 is 16 residues long. The CDR3: CASSLGWDRGTDTQYF. The CDR3, as DNA: TGCGCCAGCAGCTTGGGTTGGGACAGGGGCACAGATACGCAGTATTTT. The full variable domain, rest sourced from reference TRBV5-1 and TRBJ2-3, is KAGVTQTPRYLIKTRGQQVTLSCSPISGHRSVSWYQQTPGQGLQFLFEYFSETQRNKGNFPGRFSGRQFSNSRSEMNVSTLELGDSALYLCASSLGWDRGTDTQYFGPGTRLTVL.

This rearrangement joins TRBV9 to TRBJ2-5, with 9 bases that match TRBD2. The CDR3 totals 16 residues. V lost 4 bases and J lost 4; bases outside the gene matches: 11. CDR1 and CDR2 (germline): SGDLS, YYNGEE. The CDR3 sequence: CASSPPEGGGGETQYF. CDR3 DNA: TGTGCCAGCAGCCCCCCCGAGGGCGGGGGGGGAGAGACCCAGTACTTC. The full variable domain, its missing parts supplied by reference TRBV9 and TRBJ2-5, is DSGVTQTPKHLITATGQRVTLRCSPRSGDLSVYWYQQSLDQGLQFLIQYYNGEERAKGNILERFSAQQFPDLHSELNLSSLELGDSALYFCASSPPEGGGGETQYFGPGTRLLVL.

This clone was detected only a few times. The chain links TRBV28 to TRBJ2-7, with 8 bases lining up with TRBD1. CDR3 length equals 15 residues. CDR1 and CDR2 from the germline V gene are MDHEN and SYDVKM. Unmatched junction bases numbered 7, after V lost 4 bases and J lost 2 bases. The CDR3 sequence is CASSSSGTGTYEQYF. CDR3 sequence (DNA): TGTGCCAGCAGTTCCTCCGGGACAGGAACCTACGAGCAGTACTTC.

The V call is TRBV6-5, the J call TRBJ1-6, with no clear D. The V gene lost 6 bases and the J gene lost 4 bases, with 10 bases spanning the gap. The germline V gene has CDR1 MNHEY and CDR2 SVGAGI. The CDR3 contains 14 residues. CDR3 sequence (DNA): TGTGCCAGCAGCCAACAAGATTATAATTCACCCCTCCACTTT. Its translation: CASSQQDYNSPLHF.

This clone was detected once. The chain couples TRBV2 to TRBJ2-2; 8 nucleotides match TRBD2. This CDR3 contains 16 residues. The germline V gene encodes CDR1 SNHLY and CDR2 FYNNEI. Unmatched junction bases numbered 12, after V lost 8 bases and J lost 4 bases. CDR3 residues: CASSPLAGSATGELFF. CDR3 bases: TGTGCCAGCTCACCTTTAGCGGGATCGGCCACCGGGGAGCTGTTTTTT.

The chain employs TRBV2 and TRBJ1-6; a weak D match, TRBD1 (5 bases). Germline CDR1 SNHLY, CDR2 FYNNEI. The CDR3 is 13 amino acids. V was cut by 7 bases and J by 4 bases, with 8 bases left in between. This CDR3 is CASKTGYNSPLHF. In DNA form, the CDR3 reads TGTGCCAGCAAAACAGGTTATAATTCACCCCTCCACTTT.

The rearrangement links TRBV11-2 to TRBJ2-1; D possibly corresponds to TRBD2 (6 bases). The germline V gene has CDR1 SGHAT and CDR2 FQNNGV. The germline V and J ends were trimmed by 6 bases and 0 bases, with 6 bases remaining between them. CDR3 length: 13 residues. The CDR3 reads CASRTSSYNEQFF. The CDR3 coding sequence is TGTGCCAGCAGGACTAGCTCCTACAATGAGCAGTTCTTC. Variable domain in full (rest from reference TRBV11-2 and TRBJ2-1): EAGVAQSPRYKIIEKRQSVAFWCNPISGHATLYWYQQILGQGPKLLIQFQNNGVVDDSQLPKDRFSAERLKGVDSTLKIQPAKLEDSAVYLCASRTSSYNEQFFGPGTRLTVL.

This sequence joins TRBV27 and TRBJ1-6; 8 bases align to TRBD1. From germline, CDR1 is MNHEY and CDR2 SMNVEV (reference sequence). The CDR3 is made up of 15 amino acids. With V trimmed by 5 bases and J by 13 bases, 13 bases remained unmatched. CDR3 coding DNA: TGTGCCAGCAGTGATATCGACAGGGGAGTCTATCCCCTCCACTTT. This gives the protein CASSDIDRGVYPLHF.

DNA of the CDR3: TGTGCCAGCAGTTTATTCGGGAGGGGGCGGCGAAACACCATATATTTT. This encodes CASSLFGRGRRNTIYF. This chain links TRBV28 with TRBJ1-3, with 7 bases identical to TRBD1. V lost 1 base and J lost 5; bases outside the gene matches: 8. The CDR3 has 16 residues. From germline, CDR1 is MDHEN and CDR2 SYDVKM. The whole variable domain, filled in from reference TRBV28 and TRBJ1-3, reads DVKVTQSSRYLVKRTGEKVFLECVQDMDHENMFWYRQDPGLGLRLIYFSYDVKMKEKGDIPEGYSVSREKKERFSLILESASTNQTSMYLCASSLFGRGRRNTIYFGEGSWLTVV.

This clone showed up just once. The chain uses TRBV28 and TRBJ2-7; D unresolved. CDR1 is MDHEN and CDR2 is SYDVKM in the germline V gene. The CDR3 contains 14 residues. V lost 2 bases and J lost 3, with 11 bases in between. CDR3 in amino acids: CASSLPSRNYEQYF. CDR3 coding DNA: TGTGCCAGCAGTTTACCTAGTCGGAACTACGAGCAGTACTTC.

V usage is TRBV10-3 and J usage is TRBJ2-5; 11 bases fit TRBD2. J was trimmed by 5 bases and V by 8 bases; bases with no gene match: 10. There are 15 residues in the CDR3. Germline lookup yields CDR1 ENHRY and CDR2 SYGVKD. The CDR3 sequence is CAIGVTSGGGETQYF. DNA of the CDR3: TGTGCCATCGGGGTCACTAGCGGGGGAGGGGAGACCCAGTACTTC.

This chain joins TRBV28 and TRBJ2-5; D unclear. The CDR3 has 15 amino acids. CDR1 and CDR2 from the germline V gene are MDHEN and SYDVKM. V dropped 1 base and J dropped 1 base, with 10 bases sitting between them. In nucleotides, the CDR3 is TGTGCCAGCAGTTTATCGCTCGCGGCCCAAGAGACCCAGTACTTC. Protein product: CASSLSLAAQETQYF. Looking up the rest from reference TRBV28 and TRBJ2-5 gives the full variable domain: DVKVTQSSRYLVKRTGEKVFLECVQDMDHENMFWYRQDPGLGLRLIYFSYDVKMKEKGDIPEGYSVSREKKERFSLILESASTNQTSMYLCASSLSLAAQETQYFGPGTRLLVL.

V and J are TRBV12-5 and TRBJ2-7; 8 positions agree with TRBD1. V trimming: 2 bases; J trimming: 6 bases; junction bases outside the gene matches: 9. This CDR3 is 15 amino acids long. Germline lookup yields CDR1 LGHNT and CDR2 FRNRAP. CDR3 in amino acids: CASGLPRDRRGEQYF. Here the CDR3 DNA reads TGTGCTAGTGGTTTGCCCCGGGACAGGAGGGGCGAGCAGTACTTC.

The chain uses TRBV7-3 and TRBJ2-2; TRBD1 aligns across 9 bases. Germline CDR1 reads SGHTA; CDR2 reads FQGTGA. CDR3 size: 15 residues. The V segment lost 5 bases and the J segment 3 bases; nucleotides outside the gene matches: 4. CDR3 in DNA: TGTGCCAGCAGCCCAGGGGACAGGGACACCGGGGAGCTGTTTTTT. Translation gives CASSPGDRDTGELFF. Supplemented by reference TRBV7-3 and TRBJ2-2, the full variable domain reads GAGVSQTPSNKVTEKGKYVELRCDPISGHTALYWYRQSLGQGPEFLIYFQGTGAADDSGLPNDRFFAVRPEGSVSTLKIQRTERGDSAVYLCASSPGDRDTGELFFGEGSRLTVL.

The CDR3 coding sequence is TGTGCCAGCAGCAACCAGGGGGCCCTTGGGGAAAAACTGTTTTTT. Encoded protein: CASSNQGALGEKLFF. The J gene is TRBJ1-4, the V gene TRBV6-5, with TRBD1 identical over 8 bases. Trimming at V came to 6 bases and at J to 8 bases, leaving 11 bases not matched to a gene. Germline V gene data show CDR1 as MNHEY and CDR2 as SVGAGI. This CDR3 is 15 amino acids long.

The chain carries TRBV5-1 and TRBJ2-7; TRBD1 agrees at 8 bases. This CDR3 has 13 residues. Germline CDR1 is SGHRS and CDR2 is YFSETQ. Trimming took 0 bases from V and 9 from J; bases not matched to a gene: 5. The CDR3 DNA reads TGCGCCAGCAGCTTGGGGCAGGGGGCTCCGCAGTACTTC. Translation gives CASSLGQGAPQYF.